Listed below are T cell receptor beta chains from one sample, sequenced in a study of T cells in Graves' hyperthyroidism and ophthalmopathy. TCRdb reprocessed the multiplex PCR reads via MiXCR and lists one record per CDR3 protein. The repertoire holds approximately 560,000 distinct CDR3 sequences, around 45% seen once, with about 7.8% in the top ten. The sample was peripheral blood or thyroid tissue (not recorded which). The receptor source for this set is a woman aged 18 to 35 with Graves' hyperthyroidism. Both conserved end residues are part of each CDR3. D genes are given only for firm matches. Size is omitted from some rows. Given values are once, few, many or a class for expanded clones.

CDR3aa,CDR3nt,d_gene,v_gene,abundance,j_gene
CASSMTGVGWVANTEAFF,TGTGCCAGCAGCATGACAGGGGTCGGTTGGGTGGCGAACACTGAAGCTTTCTTT,TRBD1,TRBV11-2,-,TRBJ1-1
CASSQGIGTGPYEQYF,TGTGCCAGCAGCCAAGGGATCGGGACAGGGCCCTACGAGCAGTACTTC,TRBD1,TRBV7-8,few,TRBJ2-7
CSAGDEFEKLFF,TGCAGTGCTGGGGACGAATTTGAAAAACTGTTTTTT,-,TRBV20-1,-,TRBJ1-4
CASSPLGTGDGETQYF,TGTGCCAGCAGTCCCCTGGGGACAGGAGATGGGGAGACCCAGTACTTC,TRBD1,TRBV7-9,-,TRBJ2-5
CASSDMDRGQPQHF,TGTGCCAGCAGTGACATGGACAGGGGTCAGCCCCAGCATTTT,TRBD1,TRBV2,-,TRBJ1-5
CASSNPGTGNTEAFF,TGTGCCAGCAGTAATCCCGGGACAGGGAACACTGAAGCTTTCTTT,TRBD1,TRBV12-3/TRBV12-4,many,TRBJ1-1
CASSPDLDYGYTF,TGTGCCAGCAGCCCCGACCTGGACTATGGCTACACCTTC,-,TRBV11-2,few,TRBJ1-2
CASSRGNSPLHF,TGTGCCAGCAGCAGGGGTAATTCACCCCTCCACTTT,-,TRBV6-5,many,TRBJ1-6
CASSRSGYNQPQHF,TGTGCCAGCAGCCGATCCGGGTACAATCAGCCCCAGCATTTT,-,TRBV5-6,few,TRBJ1-5
CASNDGEETQYF,TGCGCCAGCAATGACGGGGAGGAGACCCAGTACTTC,-,TRBV5-1,-,TRBJ2-5
CATSKRTGEETQYF,TGTGCCACCAGCAAGAGAACAGGGGAAGAGACCCAGTACTTC,TRBD1,TRBV15,many,TRBJ2-5
CASSREGGAYEQYF,TGTGCCAGCAGCAGAGAAGGAGGAGCCTACGAGCAGTACTTC,-,TRBV7-9,-,TRBJ2-7
CASKGHGWANTEAFF,TGTGCCAGCAAAGGACATGGCTGGGCGAACACTGAAGCTTTCTTT,-,TRBV11-1,once,TRBJ1-1
CASSITRTAYEQYF,TGTGCCAGCAGTATAACCCGGACCGCCTACGAGCAGTACTTC,-,TRBV6-1,-,TRBJ2-7
CASSVGHVDTEAFF,TGTGCCAGCAGTGTTGGACATGTGGACACTGAAGCTTTCTTT,-,TRBV2,many,TRBJ1-1
CASSQERWQGIVGELFF,TGTGCCAGCAGCCAAGAGCGCTGGCAGGGAATCGTCGGGGAGCTGTTTTTT,-,TRBV14,-,TRBJ2-2
CASSYRENYGYTF,TGTGCCAGCAGTTACAGGGAAAACTATGGCTACACCTTC,-,TRBV6-2/TRBV6-3,-,TRBJ1-2
CASSPVALESYGYTF,TGTGCCAGTAGTCCAGTAGCACTTGAGAGCTATGGCTACACCTTC,-,TRBV19,many,TRBJ1-2
CASSPSRTTYEQYF,TGTGCCAGCAGTCCATCGAGGACAACCTACGAGCAGTACTTC,-,TRBV2,once,TRBJ2-7
CAISEGGTSGNTIYF,TGTGCCATCAGTGAGGGGGGGACTAGCGGAAACACCATATATTTT,-,TRBV10-3,-,TRBJ1-3
CASSEGAGANTGELFF,TGCGCCAGCAGTGAAGGGGCAGGGGCGAACACCGGGGAGCTGTTTTTT,-,TRBV10-1,-,TRBJ2-2
CASSYVQASSYEQYF,TGTGCCAGCAGTTACGTACAGGCAAGCTCCTACGAGCAGTACTTC,-,TRBV6-5,few,TRBJ2-7
CASSQALGEGSYEQYF,TGTGCCAGCAGCCAAGCCCTAGGCGAGGGCTCCTACGAGCAGTACTTC,-,TRBV14,few,TRBJ2-7
CASSPRGGISYEQYF,TGTGCCAGCAGTCCCCGGGGGGGGATCTCCTACGAGCAGTACTTC,TRBD2,TRBV2,-,TRBJ2-7
CASSFDRVTGNTIYF,TGTGCCAGCAGTTTCGACAGGGTGACTGGAAACACCATATATTTT,TRBD1,TRBV2,many,TRBJ1-3
CASSYLQPGSTEAFF,TGTGCCAGCAGTTACCTCCAGCCAGGCTCCACTGAAGCTTTCTTT,-,TRBV25-1,once,TRBJ1-1
CSAYNGLAGSYEQYF,TGCAGTGCGTATAACGGACTAGCGGGATCCTACGAGCAGTACTTC,TRBD2,TRBV20-1,few,TRBJ2-7
CASSLRDRLPNYGYTF,TGTGCCAGCAGCTTAAGGGACAGGTTGCCGAACTATGGCTACACCTTC,TRBD1,TRBV2,once,TRBJ1-2
CASSLNSGNNGYTF,TGTGCCAGCAGCTTAAATTCTGGGAACAATGGCTACACCTTC,-,TRBV7-9,few,TRBJ1-2
CASSLSSAGGNTEAFF,TGTGCCAGCAGCTTAAGTTCGGCTGGAGGAAACACTGAAGCTTTCTTT,-,TRBV7-8,-,TRBJ1-1
CASSYSPQTGSPLHF,TGTGCCAGCAGTTACTCGCCACAGACAGGTTCACCCCTCCACTTT,-,TRBV25-1,-,TRBJ1-6
CASTIADEAFF,TGTGCCAGCACTATAGCGGATGAAGCTTTCTTT,-,TRBV2,-,TRBJ1-1
CASSLTELGTPTEAFF,TGTGCCAGCTCACTCACCGAGTTAGGGACCCCCACTGAAGCTTTCTTT,-,TRBV7-3,few,TRBJ1-1
CASSQSFGRNNSPLHF,TGTGCCAGCAGCCAATCTTTTGGACGGAATAATTCACCCCTCCACTTT,-,TRBV14,-,TRBJ1-6
CAWTSATQETQYF,TGTGCCTGGACTAGCGCTACTCAAGAGACCCAGTACTTC,TRBD2,TRBV20-1,few,TRBJ2-5
CASGETGPYGYTF,TGTGCTAGTGGTGAGACAGGGCCCTATGGCTACACCTTC,TRBD1,TRBV2,few,TRBJ1-2
CASSLSGILPQHF,TGTGCCAGCAGTTTATCGGGGATCCTGCCCCAGCATTTT,-,TRBV2,-,TRBJ1-5
CASSLKGDEQYF,TGTGCCAGCAGCTTAAAGGGAGACGAGCAGTACTTC,-,TRBV7-6,-,TRBJ2-7
CATSESPGRSFLDGYTF,TGTGCCACCAGTGAATCACCGGGACGCTCCTTTTTGGATGGCTACACCTTC,-,TRBV24-1,many,TRBJ1-2
CASSQSSANTGELFF,TGCGCCAGCAGCCAGTCTAGCGCGAACACCGGGGAGCTGTTTTTT,-,TRBV5-5,-,TRBJ2-2
CAISESEGGAGYTF,TGTGCCATCAGTGAGTCTGAAGGTGGGGCTGGCTACACCTTC,-,TRBV10-3,-,TRBJ1-2
CASSVGGHGSQETQYF,TGTGCCAGCAGCGTAGGGGGGCACGGCAGCCAAGAGACCCAGTACTTC,-,TRBV9,few,TRBJ2-5
CASSENRVLEETQYF,TGTGCCAGCAGCGAAAACAGGGTTCTAGAGGAGACCCAGTACTTC,-,TRBV7-2,few,TRBJ2-5
CANDRDRGGEQYF,TGTGCCAATGACCGGGACAGGGGGGGCGAGCAGTACTTC,TRBD1,TRBV2,-,TRBJ2-7
CASSVAGGYTEAFF,TGTGCCAGCAGCGTAGCAGGCGGATACACTGAAGCTTTCTTT,-,TRBV9,-,TRBJ1-1
CATSDKYGGTYEQYF,TGTGCCACCAGTGACAAGTACGGGGGAACCTACGAGCAGTACTTC,-,TRBV24-1,few,TRBJ2-7
CASSRQGYYGYTF,TGTGCCAGCAGCCGACAGGGCTACTATGGCTACACCTTC,TRBD1,TRBV7-9,many,TRBJ1-2
CASSQRDPGQETQYF,TGTGCCAGCAGCCAACGGGATCCCGGCCAAGAGACCCAGTACTTC,-,TRBV7-2,-,TRBJ2-5
CASSPRGNTIYF,TGTGCCAGCAGTCCGAGGGGGAACACCATATATTTT,-,TRBV12-3/TRBV12-4,few,TRBJ1-3
CASSSRQVGKTQYF,TGTGCCAGCAGTTCCCGACAGGTGGGAAAGACCCAGTACTTC,-,TRBV6-5,-,TRBJ2-5
CASSPWTGAPNQPQHF,TGTGCCAGCAGCCCGTGGACAGGGGCCCCTAATCAGCCCCAGCATTTT,TRBD1,TRBV5-6,-,TRBJ1-5